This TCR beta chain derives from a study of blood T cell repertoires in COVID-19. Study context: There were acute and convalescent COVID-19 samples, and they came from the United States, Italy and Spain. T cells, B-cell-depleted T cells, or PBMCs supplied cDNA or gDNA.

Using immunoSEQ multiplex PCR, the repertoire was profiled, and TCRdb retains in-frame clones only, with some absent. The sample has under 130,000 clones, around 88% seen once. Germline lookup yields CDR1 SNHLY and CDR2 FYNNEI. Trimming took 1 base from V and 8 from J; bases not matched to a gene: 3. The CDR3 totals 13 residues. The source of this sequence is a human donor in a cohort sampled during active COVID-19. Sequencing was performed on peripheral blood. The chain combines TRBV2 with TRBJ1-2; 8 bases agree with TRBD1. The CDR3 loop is CASSEGTGYGYTF. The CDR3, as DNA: TGTGCCAGCAGTGAAGGGACAGGGTACGGCTACACCTTC.